The present TCR beta chain was sequenced within a study of T cells after yellow fever vaccination. Trimming stripped 5 bases from V and 4 bases from J, with 15 bases between. The length of the CDR3 is 14 residues. Germline lookup yields CDR1 SEHNR and CDR2 FQNEAQ (reference sequence). This clonotype was counted ten times or more. TCRdb re-called the 5' RACE reads with MiXCR, one entry per CDR3 protein. The repertoire holds approximately 150,000 distinct CDR3 sequences, less than 9.5% seen once, with about 0.73% in the top ten. The sample in question was CD4+ T cells sorted from PBMCs, obtained 5 days after the yellow fever booster vaccination. V is TRBV7-9 and J is TRBJ2-7; D is possibly TRBD1 (6 bases). The TCR was taken from a man in his thirties or forties who received the YFV17D yellow fever vaccine. Written as DNA, the CDR3 is TGTGCCAGCAGCCTGCAGGGGCCCTCTTACGAGCAGTACTTC. Translation gives CASSLQGPSYEQYF.